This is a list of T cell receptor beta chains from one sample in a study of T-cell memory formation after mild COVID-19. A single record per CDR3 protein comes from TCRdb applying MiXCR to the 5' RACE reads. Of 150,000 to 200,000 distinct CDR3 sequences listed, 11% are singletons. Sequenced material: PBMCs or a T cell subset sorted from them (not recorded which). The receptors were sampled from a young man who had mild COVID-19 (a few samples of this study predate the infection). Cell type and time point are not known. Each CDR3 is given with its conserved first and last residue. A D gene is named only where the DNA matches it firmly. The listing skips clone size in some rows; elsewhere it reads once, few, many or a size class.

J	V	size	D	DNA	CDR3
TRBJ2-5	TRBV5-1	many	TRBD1	TGCGCCAGCAGCTTCCAAACAGGGGAAGAGACCCAGTACTTC	CASSFQTGEETQYF
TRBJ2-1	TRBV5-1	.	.	TGCGCCAGCAGCCTTAGGGGGGCCACCTACAATGAGCAGTTCTTC	CASSLRGATYNEQFF
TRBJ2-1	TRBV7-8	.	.	TGTGCCAGCAGCTTAGTTGGGGGGTCATTGGGTAATGAGCAGTTCTTC	CASSLVGGSLGNEQFF
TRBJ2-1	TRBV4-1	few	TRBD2	TGCGCCAGCAGCCAAGGGACTAGCGGGTACAATGAGCAGTTCTTC	CASSQGTSGYNEQFF
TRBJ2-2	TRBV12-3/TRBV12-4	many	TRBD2	TGTGCCAGCTCCGGATTAGCGGGGGGCACCGGGGAGCTGTTTTTT	CASSGLAGGTGELFF
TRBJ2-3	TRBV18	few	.	TGTGCCAGCTCACCAGGGGGACGCGATACGCAGTATTTT	CASSPGGRDTQYF
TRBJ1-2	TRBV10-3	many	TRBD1	TGTGCCGTCGGGACAGGGTATGGCTACACCTTC	CAVGTGYGYTF
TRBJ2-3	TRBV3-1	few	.	TGTGCCAGCAGCCAAGGAGGTATCCTCACAGATACGCAGTATTTT	CASSQGGILTDTQYF
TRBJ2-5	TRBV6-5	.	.	TGTGCCAGCAGCCGAACGCCCGGACTCCCTCCACGAGAGACCCAGTACTTC	CASSRTPGLPPRETQYF
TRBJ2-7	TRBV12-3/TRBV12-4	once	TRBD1	TGTGCCAGCAGTTTGGACAGGGGGATCGAGCAGTACTTC	CASSLDRGIEQYF
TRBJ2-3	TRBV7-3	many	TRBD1	TGTGCCAGCAGCCCCGGGACAGGGGGCTCAGATACGCAGTATTTT	CASSPGTGGSDTQYF
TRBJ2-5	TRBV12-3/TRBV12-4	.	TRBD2	TGTGCCAGCAGTTTTACGGGGGGGCAAGAGACCCAGTACTTC	CASSFTGGQETQYF
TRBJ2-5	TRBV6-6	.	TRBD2	TGTGCCAGCAGTTGGGGGGGAGCTCAAGAGACCCAGTACTTC	CASSWGGAQETQYF
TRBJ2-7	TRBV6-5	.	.	TGTGCCAGCAGTTACGACATTTCACACGAGCAGTACTTC	CASSYDISHEQYF
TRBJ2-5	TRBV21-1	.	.	TGTGCCAGCAGCTCCCGGCGTAAGCGGGGGGTCGAGACCCAGTACTTC	CASSSRRKRGVETQYF
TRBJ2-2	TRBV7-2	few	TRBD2	TGTGCCAGCAGCTTAGCGTCTAGCGGGATAGGGGAGCTGTTTTTT	CASSLASSGIGELFF
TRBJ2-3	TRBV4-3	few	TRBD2	TGCGCCAGCAGCCGAGTAGCGGGGGGAATGGATACGCAGTATTTT	CASSRVAGGMDTQYF
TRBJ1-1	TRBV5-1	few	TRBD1	TGCGCCAGCAGCTTGGCTCGGGGACAGGGGGCCACTGAAGCTTTCTTT	CASSLARGQGATEAFF
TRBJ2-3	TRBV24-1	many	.	TGTGCCACCAGTGAACCCCGGGGGCCGGGGGATACGCAGTATTTT	CATSEPRGPGDTQYF
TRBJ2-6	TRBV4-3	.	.	TGCGCCAGCAGTCCTTCTAGGGGGTCTGGGGCCAACGTCCTGACTTTC	CASSPSRGSGANVLTF
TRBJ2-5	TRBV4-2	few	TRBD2	TGTGCCAGCAGCCAGGCGACTAGCGGGGGGGCCCTTGAGACCCAGTACTTC	CASSQATSGGALETQYF
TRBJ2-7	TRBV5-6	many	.	TGTGCCAGCAGCTTGGTGCGTGCGGGGAACTACGAGCAGTACTTC	CASSLVRAGNYEQYF
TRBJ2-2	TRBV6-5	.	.	TGTGCCAGCAGCCTTGGGGGGGCAGGCACCGGGGAGCTGTTTTTT	CASSLGGAGTGELFF
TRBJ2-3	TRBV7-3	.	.	TGTGCCAGCAGATTTGGAGCGAGCGCAGATACGCAGTATTTT	CASRFGASADTQYF
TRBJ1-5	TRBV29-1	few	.	TGCAGCGCTAGAAGTTCTGGTCAGCCCCAGCATTTT	CSARSSGQPQHF
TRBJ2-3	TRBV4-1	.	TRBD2	TGCGCCAGCAGCCGTGGACTAGCGGTCCACGGTACGCAGTATTTT	CASSRGLAVHGTQYF
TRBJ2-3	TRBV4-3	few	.	TGCGCCAGCAGCCATGCGACCAATGGGGCGGGGGATACGCAGTATTTT	CASSHATNGAGDTQYF
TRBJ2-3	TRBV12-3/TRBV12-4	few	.	TGTGCCAGCAGTACACACTGGGAAGATACGCAGTATTTT	CASSTHWEDTQYF
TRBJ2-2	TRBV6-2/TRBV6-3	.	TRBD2	TGTGCCAGCAGTTACCCCGTTCGCGGGGGGGCGTACACCGGGGAGCTGTTTTTT	CASSYPVRGGAYTGELFF
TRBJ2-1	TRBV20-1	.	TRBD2	TGCAGTGCTAGAGGGCAGGGGACTAGCGGATTCAATGAGCAGTTCTTC	CSARGQGTSGFNEQFF
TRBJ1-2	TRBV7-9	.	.	TGTGCCAGCAGCCCAGGCGGCGGCTACTATGGCTACACCTTC	CASSPGGGYYGYTF